The present T cell receptor (beta chain) was sequenced within a study of PD-1 blockade in classical Hodgkin lymphoma. The time point: cycle 4 day 1 (C4D1), after five to seven weeks of nivolumab. Every patient relapsed after autologous stem cell transplantation, and brentuximab vedotin exposure varied. TCRdb keeps only in-frame clones here, not all; method: immunoSEQ multiplex PCR. The sample contains 50,000 to 65,000 clones, about 90% of which appear only once. There are 18 residues in the CDR3. Germline V gives CDR1 PRHDT, CDR2 FYEKMQ (reference sequence). Trimming stripped 4 bases from V and 0 bases from J, with 18 bases between.

Sequencing was performed on peripheral blood mononuclear cells (PBMCs), taken before the fourth cycle of nivolumab. This chain links TRBV13 with TRBJ1-4; D call uncertain. The receptor comes from a human donor with classical Hodgkin lymphoma. The CDR3 DNA sequence: TGTGCCAGCAGCTCTCGGGAGATTAGCGATGCAACTAATGAAAAACTGTTTTTT. It translates to CASSSREISDATNEKLFF.